This entry concerns a single T cell receptor (beta chain). Its target is unknown. TCR beta VDJ and CDR3 were profiled, and genomic DNA was the template. Each CDR3 protein gets one entry after TCRdb re-called the reads with MiXCR. The repertoire holds more than 250,000 distinct CDR3 sequences, with about 80% as singletons. The data derive from a study of CD8+CD57+ T cells in acquired aplastic anemia. Study-level information: CD4+ and CD8+ cells, once sorted, gave DNA averaging roughly 3 ug. Study results and limitations: Patients and controls had CD8+ Simpson's diversity values that were not significantly distinct. Between patients and controls, twenty-nine CD8+ CDR3 sequences were found in common.

Germline V lookup: CDR1 SGHTA, CDR2 FQGTGA. V lost 4 bases and J 14 bases, leaving 24 bases between the germline ends. This CDR3 comprises 16 residues. Patients sequenced had flow cytometry evidence of CD8+CD57+ cell expansion. The V gene is TRBV7-3, the J gene TRBJ2-6, with D tentatively TRBD1 (6 bases). The material sequenced was sorted CD4+, CD8+, or CD8+CD57+ T cells (not recorded which) from PBMCs. This TCR was sampled from a human donor with aplastic anemia. The chain's CDR3 is CASSSTTGSEAFFLTF. CDR3 coding DNA: TGTGCCAGCAGCTCCACTACAGGGAGCGAAGCTTTCTTCCTGACTTTC.